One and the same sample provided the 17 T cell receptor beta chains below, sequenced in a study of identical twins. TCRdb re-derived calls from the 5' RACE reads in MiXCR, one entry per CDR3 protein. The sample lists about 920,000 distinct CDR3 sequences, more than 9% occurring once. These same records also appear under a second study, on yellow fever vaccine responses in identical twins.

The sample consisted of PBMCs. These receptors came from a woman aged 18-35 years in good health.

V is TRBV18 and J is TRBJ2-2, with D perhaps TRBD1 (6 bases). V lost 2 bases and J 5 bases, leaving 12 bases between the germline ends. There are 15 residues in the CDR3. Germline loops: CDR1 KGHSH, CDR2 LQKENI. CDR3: CASSPVTGQTGELFF. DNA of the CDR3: TGTGCCAGCTCACCAGTAACAGGGCAAACCGGGGAGCTGTTTTTT.

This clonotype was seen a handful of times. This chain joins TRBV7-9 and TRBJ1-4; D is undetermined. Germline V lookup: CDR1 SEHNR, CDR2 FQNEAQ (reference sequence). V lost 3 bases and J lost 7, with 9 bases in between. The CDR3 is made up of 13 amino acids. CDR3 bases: TGTGCCAGCAGCTTTCGGGAGGGTGAAAAACTGTTTTTT. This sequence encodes CASSFREGEKLFF.

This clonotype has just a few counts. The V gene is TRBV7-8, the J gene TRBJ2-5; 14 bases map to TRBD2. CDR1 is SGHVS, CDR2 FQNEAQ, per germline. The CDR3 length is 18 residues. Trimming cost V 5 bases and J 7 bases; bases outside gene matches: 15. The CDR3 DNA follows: TGTGCCAGCAGCCCAGAATGGACTAGCGGGGGGCCCTGGGTGACCCAGTACTTC. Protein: CASSPEWTSGGPWVTQYF.

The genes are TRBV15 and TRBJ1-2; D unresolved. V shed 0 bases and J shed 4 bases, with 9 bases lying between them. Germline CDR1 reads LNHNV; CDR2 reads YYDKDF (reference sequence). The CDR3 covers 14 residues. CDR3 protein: CATSRDGPVYGYTF. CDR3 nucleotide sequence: TGTGCCACCAGCAGAGATGGGCCAGTCTATGGCTACACCTTC.

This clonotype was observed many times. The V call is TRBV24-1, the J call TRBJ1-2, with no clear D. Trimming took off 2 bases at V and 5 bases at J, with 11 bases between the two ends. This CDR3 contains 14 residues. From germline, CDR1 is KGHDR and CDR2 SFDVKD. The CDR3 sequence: CATSDWRFGYGYTF. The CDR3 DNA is TGTGCCACCAGTGATTGGCGGTTCGGTTATGGCTACACCTTC.

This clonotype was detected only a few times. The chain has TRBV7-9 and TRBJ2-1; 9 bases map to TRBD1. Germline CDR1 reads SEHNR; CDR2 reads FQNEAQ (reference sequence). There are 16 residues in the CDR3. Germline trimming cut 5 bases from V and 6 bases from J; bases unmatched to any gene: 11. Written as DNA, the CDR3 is TGTGCCAGCAGCCCCAGAACCGGGACAGGGCTCAATGAGCAGTTCTTC. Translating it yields CASSPRTGTGLNEQFF. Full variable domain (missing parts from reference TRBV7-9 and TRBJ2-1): DTGVSQNPRHKITKRGQNVTFRCDPISEHNRLYWYRQTLGQGPEFLTYFQNEAQLEKSRLLSDRFSAERPKGSFSTLEIQRTEQGDSAMYLCASSPRTGTGLNEQFFGPGTRLTVL.

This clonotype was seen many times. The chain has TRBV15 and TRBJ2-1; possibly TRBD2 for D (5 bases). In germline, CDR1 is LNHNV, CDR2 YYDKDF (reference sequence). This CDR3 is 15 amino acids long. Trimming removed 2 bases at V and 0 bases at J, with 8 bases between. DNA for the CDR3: TGTGCCACCAGCAGAAGCCGGGACTCCTACAATGAGCAGTTCTTC. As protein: CATSRSRDSYNEQFF.

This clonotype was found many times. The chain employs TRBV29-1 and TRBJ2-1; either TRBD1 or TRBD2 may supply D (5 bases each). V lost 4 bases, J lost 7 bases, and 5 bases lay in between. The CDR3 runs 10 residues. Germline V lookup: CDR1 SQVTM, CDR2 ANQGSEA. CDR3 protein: CSVGGNEQFF. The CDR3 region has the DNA TGCAGCGTTGGGGGGAATGAGCAGTTCTTC.

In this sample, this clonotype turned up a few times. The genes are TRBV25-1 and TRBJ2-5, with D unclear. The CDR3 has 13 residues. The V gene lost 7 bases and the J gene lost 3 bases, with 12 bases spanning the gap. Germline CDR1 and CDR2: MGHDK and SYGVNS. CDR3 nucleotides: TGTGCCAGCACCCGAATGGGTGAAGAGACCCAGTACTTC. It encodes CASTRMGEETQYF.

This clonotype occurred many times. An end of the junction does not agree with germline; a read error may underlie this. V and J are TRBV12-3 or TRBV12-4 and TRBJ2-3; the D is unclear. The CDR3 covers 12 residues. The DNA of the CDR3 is TGTGCCAGCAGCTTAGTTCCAGATACGCAGTATTTT. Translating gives CASSLVPDTQYF.

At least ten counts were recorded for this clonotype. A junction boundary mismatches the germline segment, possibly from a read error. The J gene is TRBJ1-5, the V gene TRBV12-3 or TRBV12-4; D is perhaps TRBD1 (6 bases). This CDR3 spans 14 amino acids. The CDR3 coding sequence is TGCGCCAGCAGCTCTGGACAGAGTAATCAGCCCCAGCATTTT. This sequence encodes CASSSGQSNQPQHF.

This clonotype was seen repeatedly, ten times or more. The CDR3 loop reads CASSPGQPYEQYF. The CDR3 bases are TGTGCCAGCAGTCCGGGACAGCCCTACGAGCAGTACTTC. This chain links TRBV12-3 or TRBV12-4 with TRBJ2-7; 7 bases agree with TRBD1. This CDR3 has 13 residues. V lost 5 bases, J lost 2 bases, and 3 bases stayed unmatched.

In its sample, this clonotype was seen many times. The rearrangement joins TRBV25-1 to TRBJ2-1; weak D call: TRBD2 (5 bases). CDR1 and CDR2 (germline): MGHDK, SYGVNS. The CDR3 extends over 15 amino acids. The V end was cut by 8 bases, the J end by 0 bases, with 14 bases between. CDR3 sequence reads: CASSPSRDSYNEQFF. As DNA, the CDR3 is TGTGCCAGCTCCCCCAGCCGGGACTCCTACAATGAGCAGTTCTTC.

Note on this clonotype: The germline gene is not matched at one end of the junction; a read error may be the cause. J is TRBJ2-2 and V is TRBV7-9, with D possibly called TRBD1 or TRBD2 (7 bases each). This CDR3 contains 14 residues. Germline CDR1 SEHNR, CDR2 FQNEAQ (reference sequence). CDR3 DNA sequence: TGTGCCGCAACCAGGGGGGGATCCACCGGGGGGCTGTTTTTT. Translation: CAATRGGSTGGLFF.

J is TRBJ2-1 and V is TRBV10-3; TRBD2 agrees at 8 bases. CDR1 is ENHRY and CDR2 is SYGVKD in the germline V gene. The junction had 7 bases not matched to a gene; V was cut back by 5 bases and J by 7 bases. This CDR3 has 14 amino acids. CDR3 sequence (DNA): TGTGCCATCAGTCGAGGGACTAGTCGGAATGAGCAGTTCTTC. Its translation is CAISRGTSRNEQFF.

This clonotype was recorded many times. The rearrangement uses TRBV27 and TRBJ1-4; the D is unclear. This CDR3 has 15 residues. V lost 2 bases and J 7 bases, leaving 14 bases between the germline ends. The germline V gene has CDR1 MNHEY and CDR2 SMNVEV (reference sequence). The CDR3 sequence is CASSLKVREGEKLFF. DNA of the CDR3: TGTGCCAGCAGTTTAAAAGTTCGGGAAGGTGAAAAACTGTTTTTT.

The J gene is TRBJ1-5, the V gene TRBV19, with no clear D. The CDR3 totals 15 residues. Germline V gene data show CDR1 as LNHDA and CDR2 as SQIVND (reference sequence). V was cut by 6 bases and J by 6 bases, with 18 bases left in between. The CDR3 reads CASSPVEEWGQPQHF. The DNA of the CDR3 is TGTGCCAGTAGCCCCGTTGAGGAGTGGGGTCAGCCCCAGCATTTT.